Here is one T cell receptor beta chain with its context. Its matching antigen is unknown. The entry originates in a study of cytomegalovirus exposure and HLA in healthy donors. Study-level points and caveats: Whilst most TCR sequences proved rare, a subset of public TCRs occurred across many donors.

Primers: 60 Vbeta forward and 13 Jbeta reverse. Method: immunoSEQ multiplex PCR; TCRdb's copy keeps in-frame clones and lacks some. Of roughly 200,000 clones listed, around 80% were seen once; the top ten hold less than 3.5%. The CDR3 is 15 residues long. Germline V gene data show CDR1 as SGHTA and CDR2 as FQGNSA. J was trimmed by 4 bases and V by 7 bases; bases with no gene match: 13. The chain uses TRBV7-2 and TRBJ2-7; 7 nucleotides agree with TRBD2. The sequenced sample consisted of PBMCs. This receptor was taken from a woman aged 55-69 years in good health and CMV-seropositive. CDR3 sequence (DNA): TGTGCCAGCAACTTCGGGGCTAGCGGAGAGTACGAGCAGTACTTC. Amino acids: CASNFGASGEYEQYF.